This T cell receptor beta chain was found in a study of tumor and adjacent non-tumor tissue in lung cancer. Study-wide background: There were some 12 adenocarcinoma, 2 squamous cell carcinoma and 1 small cell lung cancer cases. About 4.2 million productive TCRbeta reads were obtained per sample on average.

The germline V gene encodes CDR1 LGHNA and CDR2 YSLEER. V trimming: 4 bases; J trimming: 6 bases; junction bases outside the gene matches: 9. The CDR3 runs to 15 residues. Points from the study as a whole: Tumor tissue had significantly higher TCR diversity than normal lung. Top 100 clones took a larger repertoire share in normal lung.

This sample's RNA came from whole unsorted tissue. This non-tumor lung sample came from over 3 cm beyond the tumor edge. TCRbeta libraries were built with three rounds of nested PCR, modified from ARM-PCR. One entry per CDR3 protein results from TCRdb running MiXCR on the multiplex PCR reads. The sample includes approximately 53,000 distinct CDR3 sequences, about 80% seen only once; the top ten take roughly 25%. In this sample, this clonotype turned up once. The antigen remains undetermined. The sample consisted of distant non-tumor lung tissue. The sequence came from a woman aged 55-69 years with non-small cell lung cancer. The chain is built from TRBV4-3 and TRBJ1-5; 7 bases line up with TRBD1. CDR3 sequence (DNA): TGCGCCAGCAGCCTCGCGATGACAGGGTGTCAGCCCCAGCATTTT. This codes for CASSLAMTGCQPQHF.